This entry is about one T cell receptor (beta chain). Antigen: not known. This sample was taken from a study of beta chain features in type 1 diabetes. Germline V gene data show CDR1 as SNHLY and CDR2 as FYNNEI. V was cut by 5 bases and J by 5 bases, with 12 bases left in between. This CDR3 comprises 13 residues. One heparinised blood draw, averaging roughly 120 mL, came from each donor. By way of CD45RO/CCR7/CD25/CD127/CD95/CD27, the CD4+ regulatory, stem cell-like memory, central memory and naive cells were sorted. As every portion of the isolated RNA was reverse transcribed, the sequencing read expressed TCRB transcripts. Here immunoSEQ multiplex PCR was the method, and the copy in TCRdb shows in-frame clones only, minus some. Of 150,000 to 200,000 clones in the sample, around 13% were seen once. General study results and limits: The question of HLA type influencing TCRB rearrangement was one that remained unresolved here.

The sequenced sample was central memory CD4+ T cells from blood. The receptor's source is a woman under 30 in good health. The V and J genes are TRBV2 and TRBJ1-1, with D unclear. Written as DNA, the CDR3 is TGTGCCAGCAGTCCCGACTATATTACTGAAGCTTTCTTT. This encodes CASSPDYITEAFF.